Each of the 27 T cell receptor beta chains below was sequenced from the same sample in a study of CD8 T cells in Susac syndrome. cDNA came from approximately 0.5 to 1 ug RNA primed by random hexamers. TCRdb independently ran MiXCR on the immunoSEQ multiplex PCR reads; one entry per CDR3 protein. This table holds roughly 180,000 distinct CDR3 sequences, about 95% found once. Sequencing was performed on CD4+ T cells from PBMCs. The origin of the receptors is a human donor in good health.

The chain uses TRBV29-1 and TRBJ2-1; D could derive from TRBD1 or TRBD2 (5 bases each). CDR1 is SQVTM, CDR2 ANQGSEA, per germline. The ends were cut back, 7 bases at V and 6 bases at J, with 19 bases in the middle. This CDR3 contains 14 residues. The CDR3 region has the DNA TGCAGCGCAGAGGGTAGAGGGGCCCCCAATGAGCAGTTCTTC. It is translated as CSAEGRGAPNEQFF.

The chain joins TRBV7-9 to TRBJ2-7, with 10 bases aligning to TRBD2. V trimming: 5 bases; J trimming: 5 bases; junction bases outside the gene matches: 9. The germline V gene encodes CDR1 SEHNR and CDR2 FQNEAQ (reference sequence). The CDR3 runs to 15 residues. The CDR3, as DNA: TGTGCCAGCAGCCTACGTACCGGGACTAGCGACGAGCAGTACTTC. Its protein product is CASSLRTGTSDEQYF.

The CDR3 sequence is CASSAPGTSGSEQYF. The CDR3 DNA reads as TGTGCCAGCAGCGCCCCCGGGACTAGCGGGAGCGAGCAGTACTTC. This chain connects TRBV6-5 to TRBJ2-7; 14 bases are shared with TRBD2. This CDR3 has 15 amino acids. V was pared by 6 bases and J by 6 bases, with 7 bases of the junction left unmatched. Germline V gene lookup returns CDR1 MNHEY and CDR2 SVGAGI.

This chain uses TRBV29-1 with TRBJ2-3; D remains ambiguous. CDR1 SQVTM and CDR2 ANQGSEA come from the germline V gene. V lost 3 bases, J lost 0 bases, and 7 bases lay in between. This CDR3 contains 13 residues. DNA for the CDR3: TGCAGCGTTGATCGGGCTAGCACAGATACGCAGTATTTT. Translation gives CSVDRASTDTQYF.

The V gene is TRBV11-1, the J gene TRBJ2-5; 8 bases align to TRBD1. V shed 5 bases and J 5 bases; nucleotides not matched to a gene: 7. Germline CDR1 SGHAT, CDR2 FQDESV (reference sequence). CDR3 length: 14 amino acids. The DNA for the CDR3 is TGTGCCAGCAGCCCAGGGACAGGTCCGGAGACCCAGTACTTC. Amino acids: CASSPGTGPETQYF.

The J gene is TRBJ2-5, the V gene TRBV28, with D unclear. From germline, CDR1 is MDHEN and CDR2 SYDVKM. The V gene lost 1 base and the J gene lost 5 bases, with 5 bases spanning the gap. CDR3 length equals 12 residues. The CDR3 DNA sequence: TGTGCCAGCAGTTTATTGCGGGAGACCCAGTACTTC. Its protein product is CASSLLRETQYF.

This chain links TRBV7-9 with TRBJ1-2; 7 nucleotides match TRBD1. This CDR3 has 16 amino acids. Trimming cost V 5 bases and J 2 bases; bases outside gene matches: 11. CDR1 and CDR2 from the germline V gene are SEHNR and FQNEAQ (reference sequence). CDR3 nucleotide sequence: TGTGCCAGCAGCCCCCGCGGAGACAGGGTGAACTATGGCTACACCTTC. It encodes CASSPRGDRVNYGYTF.

This clonotype was recorded only once. CDR3 loop: CASSPSGWANTEAFF. The DNA for the CDR3 is TGTGCCAGCTCACCAAGCGGGTGGGCGAACACTGAAGCTTTCTTT. The chain uses TRBV18 and TRBJ1-1; D is ambiguous. This CDR3 is 15 amino acids long. With 2 bases removed from V and 1 base from J, the gap between germline ends came to 11 bases. Germline V gene sequence: CDR1 KGHSH, CDR2 LQKENI.

This rearrangement joins TRBV30 to TRBJ1-2; 7 bases line up with TRBD1. The V segment lost 5 bases and the J segment 3 bases; nucleotides outside the gene matches: 6. Germline V gene sequence: CDR1 GTSNPN, CDR2 SVGIG (reference sequence). CDR3 length: 13 amino acids. CDR3 protein: CAWGQAYYYGYTF. Written as DNA, the CDR3 is TGTGCCTGGGGACAGGCATACTACTATGGCTACACCTTC.

The table lists this clonotype with a count of one. The V gene is TRBV27, the J gene TRBJ2-2; maybe TRBD1 (5 bases). Trimming pared 4 bases from V and 4 bases from J, leaving 10 bases between. The germline CDR1 and CDR2 sequences are MNHEY and SMNVEV (reference sequence). This CDR3 spans 14 amino acids. For the CDR3, the DNA is TGTGCCAGCAGTTCAGGACAAGTCACCGGGGAGCTGTTTTTT. Translation gives CASSSGQVTGELFF.

J is TRBJ1-5 and V is TRBV29-1; 12 nucleotides agree with TRBD1. V shed 4 bases and J 6 bases; nucleotides not matched to a gene: 4. The germline V gene has CDR1 SQVTM and CDR2 ANQGSEA. The CDR3 spans 14 residues. DNA for the CDR3: TGCAGCGTTGGGGGACAGGGGGCAGGTCAGCCCCAGCATTTT. This translates into CSVGGQGAGQPQHF. Full variable domain (outside the CDR3, taken from reference TRBV29-1 and TRBJ1-5): SAVISQKPSRDICQRGTSLTIQCQVDSQVTMMFWYRQQPGQSLTLIATANQGSEATYESGFVIDKFPISRPNLTFSTLTVSNMSPEDSSIYLCSVGGQGAGQPQHFGDGTRLSIL.

This rearrangement joins TRBV12-3 or TRBV12-4 to TRBJ2-7, with 8 bases identical to TRBD2. V shed 3 bases and J 1 base; nucleotides not matched to a gene: 2. CDR3 size: 14 residues. The chain's CDR3 is CASSLRGASYEQYF. For the CDR3, the DNA is TGTGCCAGCAGTTTGCGGGGGGCTTCCTACGAGCAGTACTTC.

This sequence joins TRBV24-1 and TRBJ2-7, with D perhaps matching TRBD1 (6 bases). Trimming pared 2 bases from V and 4 bases from J, leaving 11 bases between. The length of the CDR3 is 14 residues. Germline V CDR1 and CDR2: KGHDR, SFDVKD. This chain's CDR3 is CATSDSKQGYEQYF. The CDR3 DNA follows: TGTGCCACCAGTGATTCGAAACAGGGTTACGAGCAGTACTTC.

This sequence joins TRBV14 and TRBJ2-7; tentatively, D is TRBD2 (5 bases). V was clipped by 0 bases and J by 7 bases, with 10 bases between them. The germline V gene encodes CDR1 SGHDN and CDR2 FVKESK. The CDR3 covers 13 residues. CDR3 coding DNA: TGTGCCAGCAGCCAAGATCCTCGGGGTGAGCAGTACTTC. It codes for CASSQDPRGEQYF. The full variable domain, its missing parts supplied by reference TRBV14 and TRBJ2-7, is EAGVTQFPSHSVIEKGQTVTLRCDPISGHDNLYWYRRVMGKEIKFLLHFVKESKQDESGMPNNRFLAERTGGTYSTLKVQPAELEDSGVYFCASSQDPRGEQYFGPGTRLTVT.

V gene TRBV29-1 combines with J gene TRBJ2-7, with 12 bases lining up with TRBD2. The length of the CDR3 is 14 residues. Losses at the gene ends were 5 bases for V and 4 bases for J; bases not matched to a gene: 6. Germline CDR1 is SQVTM and CDR2 is ANQGSEA. The CDR3 sequence is CSVYLTSGRYEQYF. The DNA for the CDR3 is TGCAGCGTTTATTTGACTAGCGGGAGATACGAGCAGTACTTC.

This clonotype was picked up one time. This chain joins TRBV3-1 and TRBJ2-3; 7 bases match TRBD2. Losses at the gene ends were 4 bases for V and 5 bases for J; bases not matched to a gene: 12. The CDR3 is 16 residues long. Germline loops: CDR1 LGHDT, CDR2 YNNKEL (reference sequence). The CDR3 DNA sequence: TGTGCCAGCAGCCGCAGACTAGCTCGGGATGGAGATACGCAGTATTTT. Amino acids: CASSRRLARDGDTQYF.

This clonotype was picked up one time. V and J are TRBV6-2 or TRBV6-3 and TRBJ2-7; 11 bases match TRBD1. Germline loops: CDR1 MNHEY, CDR2 SVGEGT. Unmatched junction bases numbered 3, after V lost 6 bases and J lost 2 bases. CDR3 length equals 14 residues. CDR3 loop: CASRRGQGAYEQYF. Written as DNA, the CDR3 is TGTGCCAGCAGGCGGGGACAGGGGGCCTACGAGCAGTACTTC.

This chain joins TRBV28 and TRBJ2-3; perhaps D is TRBD1 or TRBD2 (5 bases each). V gave up 6 bases and J gave up 0 bases, with 13 bases separating them. The germline V gene encodes CDR1 MDHEN and CDR2 SYDVKM. The length of the CDR3 is 15 residues. Here the CDR3 reads CASRGDGSSTDTQYF. Here the CDR3 DNA reads TGTGCCAGCAGGGGGGACGGCTCTAGCACAGATACGCAGTATTTT. Full variable domain (remainder filled in from reference TRBV28 and TRBJ2-3): DVKVTQSSRYLVKRTGEKVFLECVQDMDHENMFWYRQDPGLGLRLIYFSYDVKMKEKGDIPEGYSVSREKKERFSLILESASTNQTSMYLCASRGDGSSTDTQYFGPGTRLTVL.

The gene calls are TRBV30 and TRBJ2-3, with 15 bases matching TRBD2. In germline, CDR1 is GTSNPN, CDR2 SVGIG (reference sequence). V shed 4 bases, J shed 8 bases, and the junction held 13 bases outside the gene matches. CDR3 length: 17 residues. The CDR3 nucleotides read TGTGCCTGGAATCCATCGGGACTAGCGGGAGGAGGAGGTACGCAGTATTTT. Translation: CAWNPSGLAGGGGTQYF.

This rearrangement joins TRBV4-2 to TRBJ2-4, with D possibly matching TRBD1 (6 bases). CDR1 is LGHNA and CDR2 is YNFKEQ in the germline V gene. Trimming took 1 base from V and 8 from J, leaving 9 bases between them. This CDR3 has 13 amino acids. CDR3 loop: CASSQVQGDIQYF. DNA for the CDR3: TGTGCCAGCAGCCAAGTACAGGGAGACATTCAGTACTTC.

J is TRBJ2-4 and V is TRBV3-1; D possibly matches TRBD1 or TRBD2 (5 bases each). V was clipped by 4 bases and J by 6 bases, with 13 bases between them. The CDR3 extends over 14 amino acids. The V gene's germline CDR1 is LGHDT and CDR2 YNNKEL (reference sequence). CDR3 sequence reads: CASSPSGGGNIQYF. CDR3 in DNA: TGTGCCAGCAGCCCCAGTGGTGGGGGAAACATTCAGTACTTC.

This clonotype was seen a single time. The rearrangement joins TRBV28 to TRBJ1-2; D gene uncertain. From germline, CDR1 is MDHEN and CDR2 SYDVKM. V shed 3 bases and J shed 2 bases, with 10 bases lying between them. The CDR3 has 14 amino acids. This CDR3 reads CASSLKGANYGYTF. The CDR3 DNA sequence: TGTGCCAGCAGTTTGAAGGGCGCGAACTATGGCTACACCTTC.

The chain links TRBV6-5 to TRBJ2-2; the D call may be TRBD1 or TRBD2 (5 bases each). The CDR3 covers 17 residues. Trimming left V 5 bases short and J 6 bases short, with 22 bases between. The germline V gene encodes CDR1 MNHEY and CDR2 SVGAGI. CDR3: CASSIRTARVGAGELFF. CDR3 in DNA: TGTGCCAGCAGTATACGAACGGCCAGGGTCGGGGCCGGGGAGCTGTTTTTT.

This chain links TRBV9 with TRBJ2-3; no definite D call. The CDR3 length is 14 residues. V lost 4 bases to trimming and J lost 2 bases, with 11 bases between them. Germline V gene lookup returns CDR1 SGDLS and CDR2 YYNGEE. CDR3 DNA: TGTGCCAGCAGCCCGCGATGGTCCACAGATACGCAGTATTTT. Protein: CASSPRWSTDTQYF. Full variable domain (remainder filled in from reference TRBV9 and TRBJ2-3): DSGVTQTPKHLITATGQRVTLRCSPRSGDLSVYWYQQSLDQGLQFLIQYYNGEERAKGNILERFSAQQFPDLHSELNLSSLELGDSALYFCASSPRWSTDTQYFGPGTRLTVL.

The chain has TRBV14 and TRBJ2-3; D gene uncertain. Germline V gene lookup returns CDR1 SGHDN and CDR2 FVKESK. Trimming took off 4 bases at V and 7 bases at J, with 9 bases between the two ends. CDR3 length equals 12 residues. CDR3 amino acids: CASSLAANTQYF. In DNA, the CDR3 is TGTGCCAGCAGCCTTGCGGCAAATACGCAGTATTTT.

The gene calls are TRBV5-1 and TRBJ2-1, with 10 bases that match TRBD2. The CDR3 runs to 16 residues. Germline CDR1 and CDR2: SGHRS and YFSETQ. The J segment lost 6 bases and the V segment lost 1 base, leaving 7 bases of the junction unmatched. For the CDR3, the DNA is TGCGCCAGCAGCTTGTCGACTAGCGGGTACGGCAATGAGCAGTTCTTC. Its translation: CASSLSTSGYGNEQFF.

This clonotype was observed once. This chain connects TRBV4-1 to TRBJ2-1; TRBD1 matches 9 bases. Per the germline V gene, CDR1 is MGHRA and CDR2 is YSYEKL. The junction had 9 bases not matched to a gene; V was cut back by 11 bases and J by 1 base. The CDR3 contains 15 residues. For the CDR3, the DNA is TGCGCCCCGTGGACAGGGGCTATATCCTACAATGAGCAGTTCTTC. Protein product: CAPWTGAISYNEQFF.